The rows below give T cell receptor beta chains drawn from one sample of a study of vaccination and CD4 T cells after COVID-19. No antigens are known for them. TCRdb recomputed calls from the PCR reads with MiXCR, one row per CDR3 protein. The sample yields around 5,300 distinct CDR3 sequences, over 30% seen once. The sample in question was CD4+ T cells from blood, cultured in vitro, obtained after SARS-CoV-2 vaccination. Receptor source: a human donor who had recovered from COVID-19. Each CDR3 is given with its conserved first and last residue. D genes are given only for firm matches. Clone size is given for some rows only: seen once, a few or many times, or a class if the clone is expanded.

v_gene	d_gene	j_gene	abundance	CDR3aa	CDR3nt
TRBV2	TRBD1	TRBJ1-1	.	CASTREGQMNTEAFF	TGTGCCAGCACCCGAGAGGGACAGATGAACACTGAAGCTTTCTTT
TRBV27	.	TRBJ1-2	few	CASSLRIEGYTF	TGTGCCAGCAGTTTAAGGATAGAAGGCTACACCTTC
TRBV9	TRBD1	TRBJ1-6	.	CASSPLRDRDSPLHF	TGTGCCAGCAGCCCCCTCCGGGACAGAGATTCACCCCTCCACTTT
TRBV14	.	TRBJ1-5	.	CASSQNRDQPQHF	TGTGCCAGCAGCCAGAACAGAGATCAGCCCCAGCATTTT
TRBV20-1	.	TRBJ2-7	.	CSASPGTTSSYEQYF	TGCAGTGCAAGCCCGGGGACAACTAGCTCCTACGAGCAGTACTTC
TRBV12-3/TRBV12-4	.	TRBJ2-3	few	CASSLLAGQDTQYF	TGTGCCAGCAGTTTATTGGCAGGGCAAGATACGCAGTATTTT
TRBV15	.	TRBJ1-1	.	CATSRAPQGDTEAFF	TGTGCCACCAGCAGAGCCCCCCAGGGAGACACTGAAGCTTTCTTT
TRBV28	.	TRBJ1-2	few	CASSLDTNYGYTF	TGTGCCAGCAGTTTAGATACTAACTATGGCTACACCTTC
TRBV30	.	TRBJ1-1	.	CAWSGRLDTEAFF	TGTGCCTGGAGTGGACGACTTGACACTGAAGCTTTCTTT
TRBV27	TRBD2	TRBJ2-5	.	CASSRAGEEETQYF	TGTGCCAGCAGTAGAGCGGGAGAGGAAGAGACCCAGTACTTC
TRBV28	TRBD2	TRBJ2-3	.	CASNYRLAGLTDTQYF	TGTGCCAGCAACTACCGACTAGCGGGATTGACAGATACGCAGTATTTT
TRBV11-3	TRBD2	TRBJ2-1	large	CASSPGREAYNEQFF	TGTGCCAGCAGCCCTGGGAGGGAGGCGTACAATGAGCAGTTCTTC
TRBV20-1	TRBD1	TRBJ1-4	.	CSAKTGGDEKLFF	TGCAGTGCTAAAACAGGGGGCGATGAAAAACTGTTTTTT
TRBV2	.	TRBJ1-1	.	CASSGPLGQPTNTEAFF	TGTGCCAGCAGTGGACCTCTAGGACAGCCAACGAACACTGAAGCTTTCTTT
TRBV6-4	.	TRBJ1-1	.	CASSDSDTSTEAFF	TGTGCCAGCAGTGACTCGGACACCTCCACTGAAGCTTTCTTT
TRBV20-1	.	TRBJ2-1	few	CSASDRPHNEQFF	TGCAGTGCCTCCGACAGGCCGCACAATGAGCAGTTCTTC
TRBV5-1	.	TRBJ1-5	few	CASSLHAGGSNQPQHF	TGCGCCAGCAGCTTGCATGCGGGAGGAAGCAATCAGCCCCAGCATTTT
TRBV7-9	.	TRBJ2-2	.	CASSLVGRTANTGELFF	TGTGCCAGCAGCTTAGTTGGCAGGACAGCCAACACCGGGGAGCTGTTTTTT
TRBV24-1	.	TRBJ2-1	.	CATEHGTPPREQFF	TGTGCCACTGAGCACGGGACTCCTCCTCGAGAGCAGTTCTTC
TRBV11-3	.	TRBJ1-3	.	CASSLGSGNTIYF	TGTGCCAGCAGCTTAGGCTCTGGAAACACCATATATTTT
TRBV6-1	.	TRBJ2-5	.	CASSENPLRETQYF	TGTGCCAGCAGTGAAAACCCCCTCCGAGAGACCCAGTACTTC
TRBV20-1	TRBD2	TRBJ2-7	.	CSVQSASGTYEQYF	TGCAGTGTGCAGAGCGCTAGCGGGACTTACGAGCAGTACTTC
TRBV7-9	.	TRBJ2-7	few	CASSVSYEQYF	TGTGCCAGCAGCGTCTCCTACGAGCAGTACTTC
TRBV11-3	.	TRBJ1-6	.	CASSFQGDNSPLHF	TGTGCCAGCAGCTTCCAGGGTGATAATTCACCCCTCCACTTT
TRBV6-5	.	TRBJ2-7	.	CASSYSGGRDEQYF	TGTGCCAGCAGTTACTCCGGGGGGCGGGACGAGCAGTACTTC
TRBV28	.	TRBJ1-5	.	CASSTLNQPQHF	TGTGCCAGCAGTACATTGAATCAGCCCCAGCATTTT